The sequence of this TCR beta chain was determined in a study of blood T cell repertoires in COVID-19. At the level of the study: PBMCs, B-cell-depleted T cells, or T cells provided the cDNA or gDNA that made up the material.

With V trimmed by 3 bases and J by 4 bases, 7 bases remained unmatched. The CDR3 length is 15 residues. In germline, CDR1 is MDHEN, CDR2 SYDVKM. Profiled with immunoSEQ multiplex PCR; TCRdb holds only in-frame clones, not every one. The sample holds about 86,000 clones, about 90% seen once. The specimen sequenced was peripheral blood. J is TRBJ2-3 and V is TRBV28, with TRBD2 identical over 7 bases. The sequence was obtained from a human donor in a cohort sampled during active COVID-19. CDR3 amino acids: CASSLARERADTQYF. The CDR3 nucleotides are TGTGCCAGCAGTTTGGCGCGGGAGAGGGCAGATACGCAGTATTTT.